A single sample gave rise to the 29 T cell receptor beta chains below, sequenced in a study of T cell responses to AZD1222 COVID-19 vaccine. Method: immunoSEQ multiplex PCR; TCRdb's copy keeps in-frame clones and lacks some. The profile covers 44,000 or so clones, with around 80% appearing a single time and roughly a fifth taken by the ten largest. Sequences were derived from peripheral blood, sampled 28 days after the second dose of the MenACWY control vaccine. These receptors all come from an adult who received the MenACWY meningococcal vaccine as a control.

V usage is TRBV28 and J usage is TRBJ2-3, with 7 bases identical to TRBD2. CDR1 MDHEN and CDR2 SYDVKM come from the germline V gene. This CDR3 spans 15 amino acids. V shed 6 bases and J 1 base; nucleotides not matched to a gene: 7. The CDR3, as DNA: TGTGCCAGCAGCCTCCTGGGAGGGCGCACAGATACGCAGTATTTT. It yields the protein CASSLLGGRTDTQYF.

The rearrangement joins TRBV5-5 to TRBJ1-1, with no clear D. Germline assignment: CDR1 SGHKS and CDR2 YYEKEE (reference sequence). V was shortened by 2 bases and J by 7 bases, with 18 bases between the two germline ends. The CDR3 has 15 residues. CDR3 loop: CASSFRRVLGYEAFF. The CDR3 nucleotides read TGTGCCAGCAGCTTCCGGAGGGTACTGGGGTATGAAGCTTTCTTT.

The rearrangement links TRBV5-1 to TRBJ1-6; D call uncertain. Trimming shortened V by 4 bases and J by 6 bases, and 14 bases separated the two germline ends. Germline assignment: CDR1 SGHRS and CDR2 YFSETQ. The CDR3 is made up of 15 amino acids. CDR3 amino acids: CASSPTDGRNSPLHF. As DNA, the CDR3 is TGCGCCAGCAGCCCGACTGACGGACGTAATTCACCCCTCCACTTT. The full variable domain, with the rest looked up from reference TRBV5-1 and TRBJ1-6, is KAGVTQTPRYLIKTRGQQVTLSCSPISGHRSVSWYQQTPGQGLQFLFEYFSETQRNKGNFPGRFSGRQFSNSRSEMNVSTLELGDSALYLCASSPTDGRNSPLHFGNGTRLTVT.

A few counts support this clone. The chain is built from TRBV18 and TRBJ1-5, with TRBD1 as a possible D gene (6 bases). The germline gives CDR1 KGHSH, CDR2 LQKENI. There are 16 residues in the CDR3. V lost 3 bases and J lost 5, with 17 bases in between. CDR3 sequence: CASSPYTGRADQPQHF. CDR3 coding DNA: TGTGCCAGCTCACCCTATACAGGGAGAGCCGATCAGCCCCAGCATTTT.

J is TRBJ2-6 and V is TRBV28; perhaps TRBD2 as D (5 bases). From germline, CDR1 is MDHEN and CDR2 SYDVKM. The ends were cut back, 0 bases at V and 1 base at J, with 7 bases in the middle. This CDR3 region has 16 residues. CDR3 residues: CASSLWGESGANVLTF. CDR3 nucleotide sequence: TGTGCCAGCAGTTTATGGGGAGAATCTGGGGCCAACGTCCTGACTTTC.

The chain links TRBV6-4 to TRBJ2-5; no reliable D call. V lost 0 bases to trimming and J lost 2 bases, with 13 bases between them. Germline lookup yields CDR1 MRHNA and CDR2 SNTAGT. The CDR3 runs to 16 residues. In DNA, the CDR3 is TGTGCCAGCAGTGACTCGATGGGTAATCTACAAGAGACCCAGTACTTC. Translated: CASSDSMGNLQETQYF.

J is TRBJ1-6 and V is TRBV6-6, with 8 bases matching TRBD1. Unmatched junction bases numbered 10, after V lost 6 bases and J lost 12 bases. CDR3 length equals 14 residues. Germline V CDR1 and CDR2: MNHNY, SVGAGI (reference sequence). Here the CDR3 reads CASSRDRSGEPLHF. CDR3 coding DNA: TGTGCCAGCAGCCGGGACAGGTCGGGGGAACCCCTCCACTTT.

This chain connects TRBV5-1 to TRBJ1-5; D remains ambiguous. The CDR3 runs to 15 residues. Germline loops: CDR1 SGHRS, CDR2 YFSETQ. V was shortened by 0 bases and J by 7 bases, with 14 bases between the two germline ends. CDR3 coding DNA: TGCGCCAGCAGCTTGGCCCCTGGTTCAAACCAGCCCCAGCATTTT. Its protein is CASSLAPGSNQPQHF.

The chain is built from TRBV18 and TRBJ1-2; D remains ambiguous. The CDR3 contains 14 residues. Trimming took 1 base from V and 2 from J, leaving 8 bases between them. CDR1 is KGHSH and CDR2 is LQKENI in the germline V gene. In DNA form, the CDR3 reads TGTGCCAGCTCACCACAGACGGCAAACTATGGCTACACCTTC. This translates into CASSPQTANYGYTF.

This clone was picked up a small number of times. The chain has TRBV6-5 and TRBJ1-2; 9 bases agree with TRBD1. The trim removed 8 bases at V and 6 bases at J, leaving 10 bases unmatched. Germline CDR1 and CDR2: MNHEY and SVGAGI. CDR3 size: 14 residues. The CDR3 bases are TGTGCCAGCGGATCCGGGACAGGGCTTAATGGCTACACCTTC. Encoded protein: CASGSGTGLNGYTF.

The V gene is TRBV6-5, the J gene TRBJ2-7, with TRBD2 as a possible D gene (6 bases). V lost 5 bases to trimming and J lost 6 bases, with 14 bases between them. The CDR3 has 13 amino acids. Germline V lookup: CDR1 MNHEY, CDR2 SVGAGI. CDR3 residues: CASSRTGVGEQYV. CDR3 bases: TGTGCCAGCAGTAGGACGGGGGTGGGCGAGCAGTACGTC.

The J gene is TRBJ2-3, the V gene TRBV7-9, with D perhaps TRBD1 or TRBD2 (6 bases each). Looked up from germline, CDR1 is SEHNR and CDR2 is FQNEAQ (reference sequence). V lost 3 bases and J lost 0, with 10 bases in between. The CDR3 consists of 15 residues. CDR3 sequence reads: CASSFEGGSTDTQYF. In nucleotides, the CDR3 is TGTGCCAGCAGCTTCGAGGGGGGCAGCACAGATACGCAGTATTTT.

The rearrangement uses TRBV14 and TRBJ1-1; no clear D. The length of the CDR3 is 14 residues. The germline gives CDR1 SGHDN, CDR2 FVKESK. Between the trimmed V and J ends, which lost 0 bases and 3 bases, there was a span of 8 bases. CDR3 sequence: CASSQEVSYTEAFF. CDR3 DNA: TGTGCCAGCAGCCAAGAGGTCAGCTACACTGAAGCTTTCTTT.

The chain is built from TRBV10-1 and TRBJ2-5; D may be TRBD1 or TRBD2 (7 bases each). Per germline, CDR1 WNHNN and CDR2 SYGVQD (reference sequence). V lost 2 bases, J lost 9 bases, and 13 bases lay in between. The CDR3 is 13 amino acids. CDR3 residues: CASSEAGGVAQYF. The CDR3 DNA sequence: TGCGCCAGCAGTGAGGCAGGGGGGGTAGCCCAGTACTTC.

This chain joins TRBV6-5 and TRBJ1-6; no firm D call. The CDR3 is made up of 13 amino acids. V lost 8 bases and J 11 bases, leaving 16 bases between the germline ends. Germline lookup yields CDR1 MNHEY and CDR2 SVGAGI. CDR3 protein: CASGPRGLTPLHF. The CDR3 DNA sequence: TGTGCCAGCGGACCGCGAGGGCTGACACCCCTCCACTTT.

This chain connects TRBV14 to TRBJ1-4, with D perhaps TRBD1 (5 bases). Trimming pared 1 base from V and 7 bases from J, leaving 13 bases between. Germline CDR1 is SGHDN and CDR2 is FVKESK. The CDR3 has 15 amino acids. CDR3 nucleotide sequence: TGTGCCAGCAGCCAAGTTCGGGGCGGGGGTGAAAAACTGTTTTTT. Its protein is CASSQVRGGGEKLFF. Drawing the rest from reference TRBV14 and TRBJ1-4, the complete variable domain is EAGVTQFPSHSVIEKGQTVTLRCDPISGHDNLYWYRRVMGKEIKFLLHFVKESKQDESGMPNNRFLAERTGGTYSTLKVQPAELEDSGVYFCASSQVRGGGEKLFFGSGTQLSVL.

J is TRBJ2-3 and V is TRBV3-1 (or the pseudogene TRBV3-2), with 13 bases fitting TRBD2. The CDR3 length is 16 residues. Per germline, CDR1 LGHDT and CDR2 YNNKEL (reference sequence). V lost 2 bases, J lost 3 bases, and 2 bases stayed unmatched. CDR3 in amino acids: CASSQWGLAGTDTQYF. In DNA form, the CDR3 reads TGTGCCAGCAGCCAATGGGGACTAGCGGGAACAGATACGCAGTATTTT.

This chain joins TRBV29-1 and TRBJ2-1, with 13 positions matching TRBD2. After removal of 6 bases from V and 1 base from J, the junction contained 6 bases not matched to a gene. CDR1 and CDR2 (germline): SQVTM, ANQGSEA. The CDR3 covers 16 residues. CDR3 nucleotide sequence: TGCAGCGTGACCGGGACTAGCGGGGTTTCCTACAATGAGCAGTTCTTC. Its translation is CSVTGTSGVSYNEQFF.

The CDR3 bases are TGTGCCAGTAGTGATGACGTTAGCACTGAAGCTTTCTTT. This encodes CASSDDVSTEAFF. The V call is TRBV19, the J call TRBJ1-1; D is ambiguous. Trimming stripped 5 bases from V and 4 bases from J, with 11 bases between. The CDR3 length is 13 residues. From germline, CDR1 is LNHDA and CDR2 SQIVND (reference sequence).

The chain uses TRBV11-2 and TRBJ2-5; D gene ambiguous. Germline V gene sequence: CDR1 SGHAT, CDR2 FQNNGV. V shed 2 bases and J shed 5 bases, with 18 bases lying between them. The CDR3 has 16 amino acids. CDR3 coding DNA: TGTGCCAGCAGCTTAACTTCTATGGGCGCCGCCGAGACCCAGTACTTC. It codes for CASSLTSMGAAETQYF.

Only a few counts were recorded for this clone. This chain uses TRBV29-1 with TRBJ1-3; TRBD1 is a possible D gene (5 bases). The CDR3 totals 12 residues. CDR1 is SQVTM, CDR2 ANQGSEA, per germline. Between the trimmed V and J ends, which lost 6 bases and 4 bases, there was a span of 10 bases. For the CDR3, the DNA is TGCAGCGTGGGGCAAATAGGAAACACCATATATTTT. Translating it yields CSVGQIGNTIYF.

This chain joins TRBV27 and TRBJ2-7; D is ambiguous. The length of the CDR3 is 15 residues. CDR1 is MNHEY, CDR2 SMNVEV, per germline (reference sequence). Trimming took off 2 bases at V and 1 base at J, with 12 bases between the two ends. Here the CDR3 reads CASSLAPSRSYEQYF. CDR3 nucleotide sequence: TGTGCCAGCAGTTTAGCCCCCTCCCGGTCCTACGAGCAGTACTTC.

Only a few counts were recorded for this clone. The chain combines TRBV4-2 with TRBJ2-7; D not resolved. In germline, CDR1 is LGHNA, CDR2 YNFKEQ. Trimming took 4 bases from V and 0 from J, leaving 13 bases between them. The CDR3 runs to 15 residues. This CDR3 is CASSPRSSSSYEQYF. In DNA, the CDR3 is TGTGCCAGCAGCCCACGCTCCTCCTCCTCCTACGAGCAGTACTTC.

This clone was detected a few times. The chain uses TRBV27 and TRBJ2-1; D is perhaps TRBD1 (6 bases). CDR1 MNHEY and CDR2 SMNVEV come from the germline V gene (reference sequence). This CDR3 is 14 amino acids long. V gave up 5 bases and J gave up 6 bases, with 14 bases separating them. CDR3 nucleotides: TGTGCCAGCAGTGTGGACAGAACGGTCAATGAGCAGTTCTTC. Its translation is CASSVDRTVNEQFF.

The chain couples TRBV5-4 to TRBJ2-1; D gene ambiguous. CDR1 is SGHNT and CDR2 is YYREEE in the germline V gene (reference sequence). The CDR3 extends over 15 amino acids. Trimming removed 3 bases at V and 2 bases at J, with 12 bases between. The CDR3 sequence: CASSYSLETYNEQFF. CDR3 sequence (DNA): TGTGCCAGCAGCTATAGTCTAGAGACCTACAATGAGCAGTTCTTC. Using reference TRBV5-4 and TRBJ2-1 for the parts outside the CDR3, the full variable domain is ETGVTQSPTHLIKTRGQQVTLRCSSQSGHNTVSWYQQALGQGPQFIFQYYREEENGRGNFPPRFSGLQFPNYSSELNVNALELDDSALYLCASSYSLETYNEQFFGPGTRLTVL.

The chain couples TRBV7-8 to TRBJ2-3; D remains ambiguous. CDR3 length equals 14 residues. Trimming took 5 bases from V and 2 from J, leaving 11 bases between them. Germline-derived CDR1 and CDR2 are SGHVS and FQNEAQ. The CDR3 reads CASSLWANTDTQYF. The CDR3 bases are TGTGCCAGCAGCCTGTGGGCCAACACAGATACGCAGTATTTT. Full variable domain (outside the CDR3, taken from reference TRBV7-8 and TRBJ2-3): GAGVSQSPRYKVAKRGQDVALRCDPISGHVSLFWYQQALGQGPEFLTYFQNEAQLDKSGLPSDRFFAERPEGSVSTLKIQRTQQEDSAVYLCASSLWANTDTQYFGPGTRLTVL.

This chain joins TRBV6-1 and TRBJ1-2, with unresolved D. The V end lost 1 base, the J end lost 4 bases, and 10 bases lay between the germline ends. Germline CDR1 and CDR2: MNHNS and SASEGT. The CDR3 is 14 residues long. The CDR3 reads CASSEEGRPYGYTF. CDR3 in DNA: TGTGCCAGCAGTGAAGAAGGCAGGCCCTATGGCTACACCTTC.

The chain uses TRBV11-2 and TRBJ1-3; D remains unclear. Trimming removed 5 bases from V and 8 bases from J, with 22 bases in between. The CDR3 covers 16 residues. Germline values: CDR1 SGHAT, CDR2 FQNNGV. The CDR3 bases are TGTGCCAGCAGCCGAGGGCGGCCAGACGATGGTTACACCATATATTTT. It codes for CASSRGRPDDGYTIYF.

The chain combines TRBV24-1 with TRBJ2-1; possibly TRBD1 for D (6 bases). Germline lookup yields CDR1 KGHDR and CDR2 SFDVKD. The CDR3 is made up of 10 amino acids. Trimming cost V 9 bases and J 15 bases, with 14 bases left between them. The CDR3 protein is CATSQGPRFF. The CDR3 region has the DNA TGTGCCACCTCCCAGGGGCCCCGGTTCTTC.